This T cell receptor (beta chain) was identified in a study of beta chain features in type 1 diabetes. This clone was seen a few times. What it binds is unknown. General study points: Shortening that was moderate but significant affected the TCRB CDR3s of Type 1 diabetes patients in all four CD4+ subsets. HLA influence on TCRB rearrangement stayed unresolved here.

The entirety of the isolated RNA underwent reverse transcription, so expressed TCRB transcripts were sequenced. The protocol was immunoSEQ multiplex PCR, while the TCRdb copy is restricted to in-frame clones and leaves out a portion. The sample includes 680,000 or so clones, 15% to 19% of them seen just once. This CDR3 contains 14 residues. The trim removed 3 bases at V and 3 bases at J, leaving 5 bases unmatched. Germline-derived CDR1 and CDR2 are LNHDA and SQIVND (reference sequence). CD45RO/CCR7/CD25/CD127/CD95/CD27 sorting isolated CD4+ naive, central memory, regulatory and stem cell-like memory cells. Purities over 95% were achieved in all sorted populations.

The TCR sequence derives from a man aged 18 to 29 in good health. The chain couples TRBV19 to TRBJ2-7; 7 positions agree with TRBD1. Material: naive CD4+ T cells from blood. CDR3 sequence reads: CASSIRDRIYEQYF. For the CDR3, the DNA is TGTGCCAGTAGTATCCGGGACAGAATCTACGAGCAGTACTTC.